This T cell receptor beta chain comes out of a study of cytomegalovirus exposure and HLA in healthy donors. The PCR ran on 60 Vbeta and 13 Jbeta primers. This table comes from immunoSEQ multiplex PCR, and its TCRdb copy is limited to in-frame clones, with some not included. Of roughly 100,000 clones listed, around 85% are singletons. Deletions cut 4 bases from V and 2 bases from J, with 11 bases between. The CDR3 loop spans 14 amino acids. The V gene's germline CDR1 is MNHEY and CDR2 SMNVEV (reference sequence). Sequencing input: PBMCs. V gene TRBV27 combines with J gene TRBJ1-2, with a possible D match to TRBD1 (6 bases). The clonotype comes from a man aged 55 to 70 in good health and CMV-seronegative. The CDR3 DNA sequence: TGTGCCAGCAGTTCACGGACAGCAAACTATGGCTACACCTTC. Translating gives CASSSRTANYGYTF.